This TCR beta chain was sequenced during a study of beta chain features in type 1 diabetes. Study-wide background: There were 95 million to 110 million sorted cells examined across all samples. Study observations and caveats: Resolution of whether HLA type affects TCRB rearrangement was not achieved here. Shortening that was moderate but significant affected the TCRB CDR3s of Type 1 diabetes patients in all four CD4+ subsets.

The whole isolated RNA underwent reverse transcription, so sequencing captured expressed TCRB transcripts. TCRdb's copy holds only in-frame clones and misses some; the assay was immunoSEQ multiplex PCR. The sample yields under 300,000 clones, roughly 25% seen once. V lost 5 bases and J 4 bases, leaving 9 bases between the germline ends. Germline CDR1 is SGHAT and CDR2 is FQNNGV. CDR3 size: 13 residues. This clone was detected only a few times. The antigen remains undetermined. This receptor was identified in a woman aged 25 to 39 with type 1 diabetes. The specimen sequenced was naive CD4+ T cells from blood. V usage is TRBV11-2 and J usage is TRBJ2-1, with a weak D call TRBD1 (6 bases). The CDR3 is CASSGTTYNEQFF. The DNA of the CDR3 is TGTGCCAGCAGCGGGACAACTTACAATGAGCAGTTCTTC.